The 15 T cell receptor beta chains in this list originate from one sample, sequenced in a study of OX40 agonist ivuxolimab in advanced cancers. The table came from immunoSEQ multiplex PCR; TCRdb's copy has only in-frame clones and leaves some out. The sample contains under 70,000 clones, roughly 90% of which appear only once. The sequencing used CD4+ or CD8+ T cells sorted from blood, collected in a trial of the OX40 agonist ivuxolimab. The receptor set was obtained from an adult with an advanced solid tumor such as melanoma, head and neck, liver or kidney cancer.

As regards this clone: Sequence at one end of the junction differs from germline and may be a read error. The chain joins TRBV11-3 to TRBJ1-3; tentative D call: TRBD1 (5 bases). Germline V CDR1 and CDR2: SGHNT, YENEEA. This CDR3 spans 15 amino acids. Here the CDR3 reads CASSITGAGGNTTYF. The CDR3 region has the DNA TGTGCCAGCAGCATTACAGGAGCTGGAGGAAACACCACATATTTT.

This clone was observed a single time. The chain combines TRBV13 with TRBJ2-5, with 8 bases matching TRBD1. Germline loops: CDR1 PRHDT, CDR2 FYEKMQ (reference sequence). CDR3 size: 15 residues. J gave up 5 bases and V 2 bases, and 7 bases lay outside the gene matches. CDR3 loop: CASSLISGGVETQYF. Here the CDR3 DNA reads TGTGCCAGCAGCTTAATTTCAGGGGGCGTGGAGACCCAGTACTTC.

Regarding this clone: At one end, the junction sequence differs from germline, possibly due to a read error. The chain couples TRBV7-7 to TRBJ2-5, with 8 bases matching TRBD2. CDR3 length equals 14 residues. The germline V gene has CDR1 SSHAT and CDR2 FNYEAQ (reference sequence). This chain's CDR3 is CASSLGLAGETQYF. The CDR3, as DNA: TGTGCTAGCAGCTTAGGACTAGCCGGCGAGACCCAGTACTTC.

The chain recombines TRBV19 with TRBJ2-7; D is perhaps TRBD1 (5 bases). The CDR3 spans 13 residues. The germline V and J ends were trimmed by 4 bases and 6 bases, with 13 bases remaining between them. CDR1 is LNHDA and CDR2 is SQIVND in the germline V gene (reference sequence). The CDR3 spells CASSKQGVGEQYF. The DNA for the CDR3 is TGTGCCAGTAGTAAGCAAGGGGTTGGCGAGCAGTACTTC.

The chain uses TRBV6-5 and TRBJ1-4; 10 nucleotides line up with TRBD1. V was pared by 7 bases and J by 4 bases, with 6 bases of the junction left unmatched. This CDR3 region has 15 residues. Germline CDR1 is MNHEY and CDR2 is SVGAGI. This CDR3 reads CASKGQGGRNEKLFF. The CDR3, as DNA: TGTGCCAGCAAAGGACAGGGGGGTCGTAATGAAAAACTGTTTTTT.

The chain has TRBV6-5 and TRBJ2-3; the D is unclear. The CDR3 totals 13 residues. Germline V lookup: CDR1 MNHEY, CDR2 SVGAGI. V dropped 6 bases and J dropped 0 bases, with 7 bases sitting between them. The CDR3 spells CASRFDSTDTQYF. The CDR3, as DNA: TGTGCCAGCAGATTTGACAGCACAGATACGCAGTATTTT.

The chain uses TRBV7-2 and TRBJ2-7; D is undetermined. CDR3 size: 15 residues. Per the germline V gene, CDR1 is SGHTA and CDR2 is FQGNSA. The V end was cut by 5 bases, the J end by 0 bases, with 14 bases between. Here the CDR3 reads CASSPSPGPSYEQYF. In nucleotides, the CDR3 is TGTGCCAGCAGCCCCTCGCCGGGCCCCTCCTACGAGCAGTACTTC.

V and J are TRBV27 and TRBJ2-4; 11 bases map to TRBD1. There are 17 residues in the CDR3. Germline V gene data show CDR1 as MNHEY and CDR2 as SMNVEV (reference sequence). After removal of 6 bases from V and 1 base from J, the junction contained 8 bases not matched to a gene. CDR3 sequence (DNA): TGTGCCAGCAGCCCGGGACAGGGGGTAGTTGCCAAAAACATTCAGTACTTC. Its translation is CASSPGQGVVAKNIQYF.

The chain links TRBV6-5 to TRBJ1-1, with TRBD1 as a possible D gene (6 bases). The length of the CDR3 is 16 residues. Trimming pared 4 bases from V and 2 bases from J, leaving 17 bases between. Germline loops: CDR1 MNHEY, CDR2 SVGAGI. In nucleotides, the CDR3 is TGTGCCAGCAGTTCTCCTTGGGGAGGGGGTAACACTGAAGCTTTCTTT. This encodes CASSSPWGGGNTEAFF.

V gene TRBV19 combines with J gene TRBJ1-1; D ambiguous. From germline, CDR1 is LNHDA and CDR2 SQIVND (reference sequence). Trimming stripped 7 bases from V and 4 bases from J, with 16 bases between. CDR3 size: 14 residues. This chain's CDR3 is CASTLRVSGTEAFF. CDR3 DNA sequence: TGTGCCAGTACCCTTCGGGTTTCGGGCACTGAAGCTTTCTTT.

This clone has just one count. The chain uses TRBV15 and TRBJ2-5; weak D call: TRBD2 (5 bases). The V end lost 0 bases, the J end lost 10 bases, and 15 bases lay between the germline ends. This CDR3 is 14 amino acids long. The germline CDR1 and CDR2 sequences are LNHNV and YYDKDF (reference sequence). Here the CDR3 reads CATSREFAGRDQYF. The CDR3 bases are TGTGCCACCAGCAGAGAGTTTGCTGGGAGAGACCAGTACTTC.

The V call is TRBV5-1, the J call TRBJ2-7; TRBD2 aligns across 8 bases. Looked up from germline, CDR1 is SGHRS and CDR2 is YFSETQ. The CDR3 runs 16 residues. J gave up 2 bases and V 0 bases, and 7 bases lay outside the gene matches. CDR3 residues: CASSLDTGGTPYEQYF. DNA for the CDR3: TGCGCCAGCAGCTTGGATACGGGGGGGACCCCCTACGAGCAGTACTTC.

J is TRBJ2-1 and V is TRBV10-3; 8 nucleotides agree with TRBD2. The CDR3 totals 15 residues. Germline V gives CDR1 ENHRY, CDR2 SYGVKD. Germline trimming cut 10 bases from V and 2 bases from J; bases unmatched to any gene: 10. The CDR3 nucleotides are TGTGCCACCGAAGGGCCGGGACTAGCCTACAATGAGCAGTTCTTC. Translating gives CATEGPGLAYNEQFF.

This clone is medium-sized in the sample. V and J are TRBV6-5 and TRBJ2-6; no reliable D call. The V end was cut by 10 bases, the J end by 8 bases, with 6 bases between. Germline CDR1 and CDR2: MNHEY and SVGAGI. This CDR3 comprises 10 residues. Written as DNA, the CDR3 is TGTGCCACTCTGACCAACGTCCTGACTTTC. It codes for CATLTNVLTF.

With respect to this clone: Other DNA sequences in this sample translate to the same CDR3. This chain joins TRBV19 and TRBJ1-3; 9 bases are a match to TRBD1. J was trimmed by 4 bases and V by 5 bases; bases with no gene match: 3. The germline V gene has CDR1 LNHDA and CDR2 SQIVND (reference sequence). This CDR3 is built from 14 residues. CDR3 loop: CASSAGTGGNTIYF. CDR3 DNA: TGTGCCAGTAGTGCGGGGACAGGGGGAAACACCATATATTTT.